The rows below give T cell receptor beta chains drawn from one sample of a study of cytomegalovirus exposure and HLA in healthy donors. Assay used: immunoSEQ multiplex PCR; TCRdb lists only in-frame clones, some missing. The table lists around 130,000 clones, 83% of them singletons. The sequenced sample was PBMCs. Receptor source: a girl aged 2 to 10 in good health and CMV-seronegative. Both conserved end residues are part of each CDR3. The order of the fields is D gene, J gene, V gene, clone size, CDR3 DNA, CDR3 protein. The D gene is left open where the match is weak. Clone size appears in some rows only: once, few, many, or a class for an expanded clone.

. | TRBJ2-6 | TRBV4-3 | . | TGCGCCAGCAGCCAATCGGACAGTTTCTCTGGGGCCAACGTCCTGACTTTC | CASSQSDSFSGANVLTF
TRBD2 | TRBJ2-5 | TRBV27 | . | TGTGCCAGCAGACACTGGACTAGCGGGGCCCAAGAGACCCAGTACTTC | CASRHWTSGAQETQYF
TRBD2 | TRBJ2-3 | TRBV14 | . | TGTGCCAGCAGCCGAAGACTAGCGGGAGCTGCAGATACGCAGTATTTT | CASSRRLAGAADTQYF
. | TRBJ2-1 | TRBV7-2 | once | TGTGCCAGCAGCTTTAGGGGGAGCTCCTACAATGAGCAGTTCTTC | CASSFRGSSYNEQFF
. | TRBJ1-5 | TRBV28 | . | TGTGCCAGCAGTTTCAGCCCAGGGGATAGCAATCAGCCCCAGCATTTT | CASSFSPGDSNQPQHF
TRBD2 | TRBJ2-7 | TRBV30 | . | TGTGCCTGGAGTGGCCAGCGGGAGCCTTCCTACGAGCAGTACTTC | CAWSGQREPSYEQYF
. | TRBJ1-6 | TRBV7-3 | . | TGTGCCAGCAGCGGAGGGGCAGCAAATTCACCCCTCCACTTT | CASSGGAANSPLHF
. | TRBJ2-1 | TRBV7-9 | . | TGTGCCAGCAGCTCAACACACGTTAATGAGCAGTTCTTC | CASSSTHVNEQFF
. | TRBJ1-5 | TRBV15 | . | TGTGCCACCAGCAGAGATGGGGAGGTGGTTCAGCCCCAGCATTTT | CATSRDGEVVQPQHF
TRBD1 | TRBJ2-7 | TRBV5-5 | . | TGTGCCAGCAGCTTGGTAGACAGGGGGCATTACGAGCAGTACTTC | CASSLVDRGHYEQYF
TRBD2 | TRBJ2-5 | TRBV10-3 | . | TGTGCCATCAGTGACCTCCGGGAGGGCCCCAAAGAGACCCAGTACTTC | CAISDLREGPKETQYF
. | TRBJ2-1 | TRBV9 | . | TGTGCCAGCAGCGTAGCTACCGGGGGACGCTCCTACAATGAGCAGTTCTTC | CASSVATGGRSYNEQFF
. | TRBJ1-6 | TRBV27 | . | TGTGCCAGCAGTTTAGACACCTATAATTCACCCCTCCACTTT | CASSLDTYNSPLHF
. | TRBJ1-3 | TRBV28 | . | TGTGCCACTTCCTCCTTCGTCCCTGGAAACACCATATATTTT | CATSSFVPGNTIYF
. | TRBJ1-1 | TRBV7-2 | . | TGTGCCAGCAGGATATCAGGGGTTAACACTGAAGCTTTCTTT | CASRISGVNTEAFF
TRBD2 | TRBJ2-3 | TRBV6-4 | . | TGTGCCAGCAGTGACTCGGTTGCGGGAGGGTCAGATACGCAGTATTTT | CASSDSVAGGSDTQYF
TRBD1 | TRBJ2-3 | TRBV11-3 | . | TGTGCCAGCAGCTTACGGGACAGGGAGACAGATACGCAGTATTTT | CASSLRDRETDTQYF
. | TRBJ1-2 | TRBV9 | once | TGTGCCAGCAGCGTAGTCGTTGGGGGCACTAACTATGGCTACACCTTC | CASSVVVGGTNYGYTF
. | TRBJ2-5 | TRBV5-4 | . | TGTGCCAGCAGCCTCAGGGCCAAAGAGACCCAGTACTTC | CASSLRAKETQYF
TRBD2 | TRBJ2-3 | TRBV15 | . | TGTGCCACCAGCAGGGAGAGCGGGAGGAGCACAGATACGCAGTATTTT | CATSRESGRSTDTQYF
. | TRBJ2-3 | TRBV7-2 | . | TGTGCCAGCAAGCGGAGCGGCGGGGCAGATACGCAGTATTTT | CASKRSGGADTQYF
. | TRBJ2-1 | TRBV7-9 | . | TGTGCCAGCAGGAGCGGAAGCAATAGGAATGAGCAGTTCTTC | CASRSGSNRNEQFF